Listed below are T cell receptor beta chains from one sample, sequenced in a study of blood T cells in healthy people across ages. TCRdb ran MiXCR on the 5' RACE reads and lists one entry per CDR3 protein. The sample has 800,000 to 950,000 distinct CDR3 sequences, 45% to 50% seen once. The specimen was blood. The source is a man aged 25-40 years in good health. Each CDR3 is given with its conserved first and last residue. A D gene is named only where the DNA matches it firmly. Rows may omit the clone size; those that give it use once, few, many or a size class.

cdr3_nt cdr3_aa v_call d_call clone_size j_call
TGTGCCAGCAGTTACAGACCGGGACGAAAAGAGACCCAGTACTTC CASSYRPGRKETQYF TRBV6-5 - - TRBJ2-5
TGTGCCAGCAGTTCGGGCCAGCGGACAGATACGCAGTATTTT CASSSGQRTDTQYF TRBV7-9 - many TRBJ2-3
TGTGCCACCAGTGATTTGCAATCCCCCAATGAGCAGTTCTTC CATSDLQSPNEQFF TRBV24-1 - - TRBJ2-1
TGTGCCACCAGCAGAGCGGAGGGGGGAGCTTTCTTT CATSRAEGGAFF TRBV15 - few TRBJ1-1
TGTGCCAGCAGTCTGCTGGGGTCTAACTATGGCTACACCTTC CASSLLGSNYGYTF TRBV28 - few TRBJ1-2
TGTGCCACCAGTGACCCCGGATCAGATACGCAGTATTTT CATSDPGSDTQYF TRBV24-1 - - TRBJ2-3
TGTGCCAGCAGCTTAAAGTCCGCCGGCTACGAGCAGTACTTC CASSLKSAGYEQYF TRBV7-9 - few TRBJ2-7
TGCGCCAGCAGCCCCTTACAGGGGGCTTGGGAAAAACTGTTTTTT CASSPLQGAWEKLFF TRBV4-3 TRBD1 - TRBJ1-4
TGCAGCGTTTCCGGACAGGCTAACTACGAGCAGTACTTC CSVSGQANYEQYF TRBV29-1 TRBD1 many TRBJ2-7
TGTGCCAGCCTTACCGGGACAAACTATGGCTACACCTTC CASLTGTNYGYTF TRBV28 - - TRBJ1-2
TGTGCCAGCAGTGCTCGGACAGATCAGCCCCAGCATTTT CASSARTDQPQHF TRBV2 - - TRBJ1-5
TGTGCCAGCAGCCAAGGAGGGGACCCCACAGATACGCAGTATTTT CASSQGGDPTDTQYF TRBV4-2 - few TRBJ2-3
TGCAGTGCTAGTGCGGGACAGTTGAACACTGAAGCTTTCTTT CSASAGQLNTEAFF TRBV20-1 TRBD1 - TRBJ1-1
TGCGCCAGCAGCGAACAGGGGGCTGAGAACACTGAAGCTTTCTTT CASSEQGAENTEAFF TRBV5-1 TRBD1 - TRBJ1-1
TGTGCCAGCACGTGGGGACAGCACTCTGGAAACACCATATATTTT CASTWGQHSGNTIYF TRBV25-1 TRBD1 - TRBJ1-3
TGTGCCAGCAGCGTCCCCCGGGTGATGAACACTGAAGCTTTCTTT CASSVPRVMNTEAFF TRBV9 - few TRBJ1-1
TGCAGTGCTCCCCGGGACAGGGGGCGCGGATCACCCCTCCACTTT CSAPRDRGRGSPLHF TRBV20-1 TRBD1 - TRBJ1-6
TGCGCCAGCAGCCAAGGAGGCACAGGGATCTTCGACGAGCAGTACTTC CASSQGGTGIFDEQYF TRBV4-1 - many TRBJ2-7
TGTGCCAGCAGTTACTCCCCCACTCTCGGGGGGAGGAATGAAAAACTGTTTTTT CASSYSPTLGGRNEKLFF TRBV6-5 - - TRBJ1-4
TGTGCCAGCCGGACGCTCTGGCCCGTCTATGGCTACACCTTC CASRTLWPVYGYTF TRBV6-5 - - TRBJ1-2
TGTGCCAGCAGCTATCCGACCGGCTACACCTTC CASSYPTGYTF TRBV7-9 - - TRBJ1-2
TGCGCCAGCAGCCAAGATCAGGGGGCGGTTCCCAATTCACCCCTCCACTTT CASSQDQGAVPNSPLHF TRBV4-3 TRBD1 - TRBJ1-6
TGTGCCAGCAGCCCCGGGACAGACTCCTACGAGCAGTACTTC CASSPGTDSYEQYF TRBV6-5 TRBD1 many TRBJ2-7
TGTGCCAGCAGCCAGGGAACTGGGAGGGTGCATGAGCAGTTCTTC CASSQGTGRVHEQFF TRBV3-1 TRBD2 - TRBJ2-1